The source of this T cell receptor beta chain is a study of T cell responses to AZD1222 COVID-19 vaccine. General observations from the study: Repertoires were obtained solely post-peak T cell response. Seropositive at baseline were only a handful of AZD1222 recipients. Spike-wide vaccine-associated CD4 TCRs dominated at 160-218 and 743-854. Possibly, clonal diversity was underestimated; donors were largely white British and included more females.

Germline CDR1 reads SGHRS; CDR2 reads YFSETQ. V was cut by 0 bases and J by 0 bases, with 12 bases left in between. The CDR3 totals 16 residues. The table came from immunoSEQ multiplex PCR; TCRdb's copy has only in-frame clones and leaves some out. The sample yields roughly 140,000 clones, about 92% seen once. Of note for this clone: Antigen specificity is unknown.

Sequenced material: peripheral blood, taken on day 0 of AZD1222 vaccination. This chain joins TRBV5-1 and TRBJ1-1, with D possibly matching TRBD1 (6 bases). This TCR was recovered from an adult in good health. CDR3 nucleotides: TGCGCCAGCAGCTTGGTAGGACAGACCATGAACACTGAAGCTTTCTTT. It is translated as CASSLVGQTMNTEAFF. The full variable domain, rest sourced from reference TRBV5-1 and TRBJ1-1, is KAGVTQTPRYLIKTRGQQVTLSCSPISGHRSVSWYQQTPGQGLQFLFEYFSETQRNKGNFPGRFSGRQFSNSRSEMNVSTLELGDSALYLCASSLVGQTMNTEAFFGQGTRLTVV.